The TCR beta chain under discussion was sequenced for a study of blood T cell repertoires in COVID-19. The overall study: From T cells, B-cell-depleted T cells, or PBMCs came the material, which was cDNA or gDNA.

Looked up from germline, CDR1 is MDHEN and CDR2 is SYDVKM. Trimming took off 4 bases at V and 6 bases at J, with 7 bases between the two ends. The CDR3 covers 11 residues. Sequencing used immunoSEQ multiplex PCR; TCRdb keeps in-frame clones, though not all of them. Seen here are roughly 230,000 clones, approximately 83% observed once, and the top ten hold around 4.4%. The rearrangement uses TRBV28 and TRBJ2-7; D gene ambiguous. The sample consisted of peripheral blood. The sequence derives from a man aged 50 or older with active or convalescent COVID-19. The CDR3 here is CASSSPREQYF. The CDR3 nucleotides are TGTGCCAGCAGTTCCCCGCGCGAGCAGTACTTC. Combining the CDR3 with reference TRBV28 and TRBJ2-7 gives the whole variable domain DVKVTQSSRYLVKRTGEKVFLECVQDMDHENMFWYRQDPGLGLRLIYFSYDVKMKEKGDIPEGYSVSREKKERFSLILESASTNQTSMYLCASSSPREQYFGPGTRLTVT.